This T cell receptor beta chain emerged from a study of coeliac disease (dated by TCRdb to the early 2020s). At the level of the whole study: Coeliac patients were categorised as having newly diagnosed active disease, refractory coeliac disease type I, or disease controlled by a gluten-free diet. Because high-resolution HLA typing was not available, biased TRBV7-2 usage was examined as a proof of principle. Next-generation sequencing of rearranged TRB and TRG CDR3 regions was applied to small intestinal lymphocyte fractions from coeliac and non-coeliac patients. The aim was to characterise TR repertoires of small intestinal T cells in active, refractory type I and gluten-free-diet-treated coeliac disease. Of the roughly 30 patients in the full study, roughly 22 had coeliac disease confirmed by serology and 8 were controls with non-small intestinal disorders. TRB sequencing was successfully performed on samples from some 27 subjects, among which approximately 23 paired bulk unsorted intraepithelial and lamina propria cell samples were included.

What the work shows at the level of the full study, not this receptor alone: Lower clonality than in controls was observed in the TRB and TRG repertoires of active coeliac intraepithelial and lamina propria samples, suggesting that diverse T cells were recruited. In the authors' view, the approach was unsuitable for unbiased detection of gliadin-specific T cells, since gliadin-specific T cells are scarce and rarely shared between patients. For the most part, TRB repertoires were private, with most amino acid sequences found in only one sample, and V-gene usage showed no significant difference across disease groups. The separation of intraepithelial from lamina propria cells did not yield high-purity fractions, so cross-contamination between compartments was possible. Published gliadin-specific TRB sequences appeared in 9 of 18 coeliac lamina propria samples but only 1 of 6 controls.

As regards this clone: There is no known antigen for this receptor. No much larger clone is present one base from it, and per-base qualities are unavailable.

Cells were frozen in liquid nitrogen in DMSO/FBS as aliquots of about half a million cells, with a single aliquot from each fraction going to sequencing. All 30 or so patients in the study underwent endoscopy and small intestinal biopsy. Lamina propria cells were released by collagenase digestion of the biopsy tissue remaining after intraepithelial cell isolation. Genomic DNA was extracted from frozen unsorted cell fractions using the Qiagen DNeasy blood extraction kit. The receptor library was made with the immunoSEQ multiplex PCR assay. In a multiplexed PCR, the TR loci were amplified; reverse primers were designed against J gene segments, whereas forward primers were designed against V gene segments. The amplified CDR3 regions were sequenced using the Illumina HiSeq System. The study's own analysis went as follows. Closely related reads were merged with a nearest-neighbour algorithm so that PCR and sequencing errors were removed and data were collapsed into unique sequences. Each repertoire was summarised by clonality and by T cell density, with T cell density defined as TR molecules per amount of genomic DNA input. CDR3 amino acid sequences present in at least 80% of unsorted samples were defined as public TRs and were then tested for differential abundance between coeliac and control samples. Every lamina propria sample was searched for matches to a list of fewer than 250 published gliadin-specific TRB sequences. Disease-group differences in clonality and density were tested with Kruskal-Wallis tests followed by Dunn post-tests. As stored in TCRdb, this immuneACCESS dataset retains in-frame rearrangements with V and J assigned. A fraction of the clones does not appear; measured against another copy, unresolved V genes explain less than half of the discrepancy, and the remainder lacks a known reason. The DNA gave D and trimming, while V, J and clone size come from that table. This sample has approximately 7,000 clones in its table, and around 66% of those were observed once. Clones ranked in the top ten supply less than 7% of the sample.

Cut back by 3 bases and 6 bases, the V and J ends lie 9 bases apart. The CDR3 covers 13 residues, taking in both the cysteine and the phenylalanine. Only the CDR3 DNA is retained, 39 bases long and in frame from the first base. As encoded in the germline V gene, CDR1 is SGHTA while CDR2 is FQGNSA. This clonotype originated in a man in his fifties or sixties with active celiac disease. Sequenced material: lamina propria lymphocytes from the gut. The cell subset or site label for this specimen denotes: lamina propria cell (LPC) fraction of small intestinal biopsy. The sequence is built from TRBV7-2 and TRBJ1-5; the D gene cannot be named for sure. CDR3 region: CASSLDQVQPQHF. The bases read TGTGCCAGCAGCTTGGATCAGGTTCAGCCCCAGCATTTT.